This TCR beta chain was recorded in a study of T cells after posttransplantation cyclophosphamide. Findings of the study overall: Later blood repertoires were often dominated by clones from the donor CD8+ memory compartment.

Controls had myeloablative marrow grafts with methotrexate and calcineurin inhibitor, sampled at 1 year. A note on this clone: Its antigen is undetermined.

Here immunoSEQ multiplex PCR was the method, and the copy in TCRdb shows in-frame clones only, minus some. The data show roughly 9,900 clones, with approximately 87% seen just once and 20% to 30% held by the top ten. The material sequenced was PBMCs, taken after an allogeneic stem cell transplant with a calcineurin inhibitor and methotrexate. This clonotype was sampled from a male patient aged 25-45 years who received an allogeneic stem cell transplant from an unrelated donor, was CMV-positive, and had no GVHD. Among the T cells, some may be from the graft donor.

CDR3: CASISGGAGSHEQFF. In DNA, the CDR3 is TGCGCCAGCATCTCCGGAGGGGCGGGAAGTCATGAGCAGTTCTTC. The chain recombines TRBV5-1 with TRBJ2-1; TRBD2 might be the D (6 bases). Germline CDR1 reads SGHRS; CDR2 reads YFSETQ. The CDR3 is 15 residues long. With 6 bases removed from V and 8 bases from J, the gap between germline ends came to 21 bases.